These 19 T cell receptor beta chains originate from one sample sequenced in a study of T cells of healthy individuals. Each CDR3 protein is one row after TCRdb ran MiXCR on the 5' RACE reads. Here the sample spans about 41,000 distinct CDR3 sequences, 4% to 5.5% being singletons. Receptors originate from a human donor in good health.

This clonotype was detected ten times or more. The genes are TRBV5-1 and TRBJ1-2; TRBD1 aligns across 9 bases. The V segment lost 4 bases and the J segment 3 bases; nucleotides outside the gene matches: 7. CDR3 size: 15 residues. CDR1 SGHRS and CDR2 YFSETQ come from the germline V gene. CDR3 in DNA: TGCGCCAGCAGCCTCTGGACAGGGGCCGACTATGGCTACACCTTC. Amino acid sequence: CASSLWTGADYGYTF.

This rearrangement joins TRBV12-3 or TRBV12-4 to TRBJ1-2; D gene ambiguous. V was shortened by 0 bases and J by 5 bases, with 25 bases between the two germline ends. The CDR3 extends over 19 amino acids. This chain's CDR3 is CASSLALIVGSPTPYGYTF. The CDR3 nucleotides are TGTGCCAGCAGTTTAGCGCTAATTGTGGGGTCGCCTACTCCTTATGGCTACACCTTC.

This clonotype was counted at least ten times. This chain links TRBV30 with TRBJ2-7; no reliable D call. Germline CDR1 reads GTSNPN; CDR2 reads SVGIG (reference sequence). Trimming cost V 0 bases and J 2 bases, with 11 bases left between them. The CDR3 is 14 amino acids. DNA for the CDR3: TGTGCCTGGAGTGTACGCGGTTGGGCCTACGAGCAGTACTTC. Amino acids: CAWSVRGWAYEQYF. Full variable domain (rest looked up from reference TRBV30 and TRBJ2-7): SQTIHQWPATLVQPVGSPLSLECTVEGTSNPNLYWYRQAAGRGLQLLFYSVGIGQISSEVPQNLSASRPQDRQFILSSKKLLLSDSGFYLCAWSVRGWAYEQYFGPGTRLTVT.

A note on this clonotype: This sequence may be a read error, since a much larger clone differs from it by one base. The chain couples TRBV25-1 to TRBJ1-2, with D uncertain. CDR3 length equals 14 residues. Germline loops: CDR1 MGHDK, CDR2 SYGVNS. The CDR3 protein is CASSEWNSNYGYNF. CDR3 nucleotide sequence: TGTGCCAGCAGTGAATGGAACAGTAACTATGGCTACAACTTC.

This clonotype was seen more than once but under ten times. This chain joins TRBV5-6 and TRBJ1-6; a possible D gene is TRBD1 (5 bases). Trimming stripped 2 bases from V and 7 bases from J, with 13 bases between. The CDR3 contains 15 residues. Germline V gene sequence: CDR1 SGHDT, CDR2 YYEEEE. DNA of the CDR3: TGTGCCAGCAGCTTCCGGGACCCCAAGAATTCACCCCTCCACTTT. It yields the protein CASSFRDPKNSPLHF. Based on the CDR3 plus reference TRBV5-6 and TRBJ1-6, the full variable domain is DAGVTQSPTHLIKTRGQQVTLRCSPKSGHDTVSWYQQALGQGPQFIFQYYEEEERQRGNFPDRFSGHQFPNYSSELNVNALLLGDSALYLCASSFRDPKNSPLHFGNGTRLTVT.

CDR3 bases: TGTGCCAGCAGTCCCACGACAGACTCTGGAAACACCATATATTTT. It yields the protein CASSPTTDSGNTIYF. The chain combines TRBV12-3 or TRBV12-4 with TRBJ1-3; perhaps TRBD1 as D (5 bases). V was shortened by 5 bases and J by 0 bases, with 11 bases between the two germline ends. The CDR3 totals 15 residues.

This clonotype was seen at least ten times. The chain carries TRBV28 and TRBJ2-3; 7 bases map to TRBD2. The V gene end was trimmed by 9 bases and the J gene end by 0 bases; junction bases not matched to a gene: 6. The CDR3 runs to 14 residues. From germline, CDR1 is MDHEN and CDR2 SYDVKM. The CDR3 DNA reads TGTGCCAGTGATCCGGGACTAAGCACAGATACGCAGTATTTT. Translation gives CASDPGLSTDTQYF. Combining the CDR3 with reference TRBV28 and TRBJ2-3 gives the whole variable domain DVKVTQSSRYLVKRTGEKVFLECVQDMDHENMFWYRQDPGLGLRLIYFSYDVKMKEKGDIPEGYSVSREKKERFSLILESASTNQTSMYLCASDPGLSTDTQYFGPGTRLTVL.

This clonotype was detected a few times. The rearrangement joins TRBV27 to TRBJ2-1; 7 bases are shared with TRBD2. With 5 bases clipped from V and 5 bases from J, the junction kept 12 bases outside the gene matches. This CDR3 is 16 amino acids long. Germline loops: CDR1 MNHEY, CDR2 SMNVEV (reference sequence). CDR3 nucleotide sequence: TGTGCCAGCAGTCCCAAATGGGGGGGACTTGACAATGAGCAGTTCTTC. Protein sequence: CASSPKWGGLDNEQFF.

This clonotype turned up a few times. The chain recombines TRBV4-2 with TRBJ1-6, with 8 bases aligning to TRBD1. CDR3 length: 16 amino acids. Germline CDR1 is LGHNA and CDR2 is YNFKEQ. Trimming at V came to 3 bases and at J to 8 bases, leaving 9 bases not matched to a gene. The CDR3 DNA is TGTGCCAGCAGCCAGCCGGGACAGGCCCGTTATTCACCCCTCCACTTT. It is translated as CASSQPGQARYSPLHF.

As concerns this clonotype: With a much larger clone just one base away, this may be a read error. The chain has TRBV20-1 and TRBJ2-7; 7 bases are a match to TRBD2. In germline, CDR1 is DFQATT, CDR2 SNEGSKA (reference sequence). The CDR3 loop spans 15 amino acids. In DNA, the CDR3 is TGCCCTAGAAGTAGGGGCGGGAGCCCAACCTACGAGCAGTACTTC. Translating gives CPRSRGGSPTYEQYF.

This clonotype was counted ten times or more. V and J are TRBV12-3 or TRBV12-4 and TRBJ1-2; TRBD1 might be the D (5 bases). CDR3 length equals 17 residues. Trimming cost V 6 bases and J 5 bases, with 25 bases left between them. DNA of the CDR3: TGTGCCAGCAGCCCGAGGTCCCTCGGGGGGTATATGTATGGCTACACCTTC. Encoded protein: CASSPRSLGGYMYGYTF.

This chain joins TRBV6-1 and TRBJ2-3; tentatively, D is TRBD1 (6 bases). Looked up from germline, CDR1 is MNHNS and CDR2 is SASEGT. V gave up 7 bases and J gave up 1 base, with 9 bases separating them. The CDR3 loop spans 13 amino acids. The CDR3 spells CASNRDGTDTQYF. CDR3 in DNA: TGTGCCAGCAACAGGGATGGCACAGATACGCAGTATTTT.

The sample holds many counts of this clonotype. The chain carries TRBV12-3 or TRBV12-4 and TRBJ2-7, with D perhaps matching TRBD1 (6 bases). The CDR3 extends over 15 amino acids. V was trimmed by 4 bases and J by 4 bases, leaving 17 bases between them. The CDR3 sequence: CASSSPRDKDYEQYF. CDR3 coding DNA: TGTGCCAGCAGTTCGCCCCGGGACAAGGATTACGAGCAGTACTTC.

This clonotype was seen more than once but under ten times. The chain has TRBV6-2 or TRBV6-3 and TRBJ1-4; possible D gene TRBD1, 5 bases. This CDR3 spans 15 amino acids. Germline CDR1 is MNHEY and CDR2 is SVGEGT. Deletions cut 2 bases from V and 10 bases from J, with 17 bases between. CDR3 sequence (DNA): TGTGCCAGCAGTTACGACAGCACTAATTTCGGAAAACTGTTTTTT. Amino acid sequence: CASSYDSTNFGKLFF.

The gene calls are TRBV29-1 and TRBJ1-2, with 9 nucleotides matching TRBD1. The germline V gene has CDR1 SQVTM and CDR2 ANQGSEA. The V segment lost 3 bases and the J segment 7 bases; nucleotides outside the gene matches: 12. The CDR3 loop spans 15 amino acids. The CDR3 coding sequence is TGCAGCGTTGAGGACGGACAGGGGATAGGCGGTGGCTACACCTTC. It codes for CSVEDGQGIGGGYTF.

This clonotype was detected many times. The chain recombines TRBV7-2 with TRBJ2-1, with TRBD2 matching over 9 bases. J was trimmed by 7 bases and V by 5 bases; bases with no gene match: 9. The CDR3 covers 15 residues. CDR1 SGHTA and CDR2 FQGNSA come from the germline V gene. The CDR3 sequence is CASSTGTSSGNEQFF. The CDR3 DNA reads TGTGCCAGCAGCACCGGGACTAGCAGTGGTAATGAGCAGTTCTTC. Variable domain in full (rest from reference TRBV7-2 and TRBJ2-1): GAGVSQSPSNKVTEKGKDVELRCDPISGHTALYWYRQSLGQGLEFLIYFQGNSAPDKSGLPSDRFSAERTGGSVSTLTIQRTQQEDSAVYLCASSTGTSSGNEQFFGPGTRLTVL.

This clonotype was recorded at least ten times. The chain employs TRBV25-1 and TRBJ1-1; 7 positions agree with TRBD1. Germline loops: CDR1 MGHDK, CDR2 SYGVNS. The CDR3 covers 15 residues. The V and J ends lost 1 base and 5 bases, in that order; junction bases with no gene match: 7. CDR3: CASSEFGTGETEAFF. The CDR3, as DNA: TGTGCCAGCAGTGAATTCGGTACAGGGGAGACTGAAGCTTTCTTT.

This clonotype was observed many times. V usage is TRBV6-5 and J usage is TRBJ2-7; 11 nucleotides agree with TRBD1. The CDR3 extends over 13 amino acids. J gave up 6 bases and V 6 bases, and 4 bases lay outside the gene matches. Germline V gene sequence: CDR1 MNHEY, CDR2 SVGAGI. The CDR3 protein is CASRRGQGGEQYF. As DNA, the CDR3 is TGTGCCAGCAGGAGGGGACAGGGGGGCGAGCAGTACTTC.

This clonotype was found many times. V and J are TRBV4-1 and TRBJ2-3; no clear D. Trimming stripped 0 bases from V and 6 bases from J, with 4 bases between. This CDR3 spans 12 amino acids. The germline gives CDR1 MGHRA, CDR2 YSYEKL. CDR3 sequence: CASSQDSDTQYF. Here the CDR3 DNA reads TGCGCCAGCAGCCAAGACTCTGATACGCAGTATTTT.